This note documents a single T cell receptor (beta chain) sequence. The data belong to a study of T cell responses to AZD1222 COVID-19 vaccine. Germline V gene sequence: CDR1 MGHDK, CDR2 SYGVNS. V dropped 3 bases and J dropped 0; count of bases not matched to a gene: 9. CDR3 length: 17 residues. Sequencing used immunoSEQ multiplex PCR; TCRdb keeps in-frame clones, though not all of them. The data hold under 200,000 clones, with about 92% observed a single time. This chain links TRBV25-1 with TRBJ2-3, with 7 bases identical to TRBD2. The receptor was isolated from an adult who received the MenACWY meningococcal vaccine as a control. Sample: peripheral blood, taken 28 days after the second dose of the MenACWY control vaccine. The CDR3 DNA sequence: TGTGCCAGCAGTGATTCTGGCGGGAGTTATAGCACAGATACGCAGTATTTT. It translates to CASSDSGGSYSTDTQYF.